The T cell receptor (beta chain) described here comes from a study of cytotoxic CD8 clonotypes in ibrutinib-treated CLL. General study findings and limits: A rise in clonality was seen at ibrutinib response, and a fall back toward baseline was seen at progression.

This clone has only one observation. What it binds is unknown. Only in-frame clones appear in the TCRdb table, and some are missing; sequencing was by immunoSEQ multiplex PCR. The sample has 97,000 or so clones, 70% to 80% seen once. The source is a human donor with chronic lymphocytic leukemia. The sample here was PBMCs, taken after 12 months of ibrutinib treatment.

CDR3 region: CATSRGQGMSETQYF. The CDR3 DNA reads as TGTGCCACCAGCAGAGGGCAGGGTATGAGTGAGACCCAGTACTTC. The chain is built from TRBV15 and TRBJ2-5, with D perhaps TRBD1 (5 bases). The CDR3 is 15 residues long. Germline CDR1 and CDR2: LNHNV and YYDKDF (reference sequence). V dropped 1 base and J dropped 5 bases, with 14 bases sitting between them.